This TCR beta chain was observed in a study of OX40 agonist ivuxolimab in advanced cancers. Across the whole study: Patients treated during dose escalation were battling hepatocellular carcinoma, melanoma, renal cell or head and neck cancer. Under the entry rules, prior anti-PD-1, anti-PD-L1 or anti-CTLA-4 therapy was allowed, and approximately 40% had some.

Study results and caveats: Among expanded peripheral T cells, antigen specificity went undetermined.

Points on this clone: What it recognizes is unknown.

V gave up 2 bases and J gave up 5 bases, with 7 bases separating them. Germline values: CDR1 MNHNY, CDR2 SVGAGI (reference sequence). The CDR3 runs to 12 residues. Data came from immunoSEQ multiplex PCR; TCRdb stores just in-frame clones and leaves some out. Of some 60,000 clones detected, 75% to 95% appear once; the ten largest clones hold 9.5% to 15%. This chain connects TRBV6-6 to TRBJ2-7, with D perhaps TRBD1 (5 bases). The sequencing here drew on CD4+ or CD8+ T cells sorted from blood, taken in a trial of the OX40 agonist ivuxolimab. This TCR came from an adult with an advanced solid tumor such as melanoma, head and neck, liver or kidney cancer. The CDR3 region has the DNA TGTGCCAGCAGTTACCCGACAGACGAGCAGTACTTC. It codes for CASSYPTDEQYF.